What follows is one T cell receptor beta chain and its context. Its target is not known. These data come from a study of early T cells in non-severe SARS-CoV-2 infection. About the research overall: Chains stayed unpaired after sequencing of bulk RNA from unsorted whole blood.

The CDR3 spans 17 residues. The germline CDR1 and CDR2 sequences are SGHTA and FQGNSA. V dropped 2 bases and J dropped 1; count of bases not matched to a gene: 7. Individual cDNA molecules each received unique molecular identifiers attached to them. TCRdb redid the calling of the 5' RACE reads with MiXCR, one entry per CDR3 protein. The sample shows about 21,000 distinct CDR3 sequences, 4.5% to 5% of them seen only once. Study conclusions and caveats: VDJdb matching favored anti-spike CD8 responses, missing private and CD4 specificities.

The V call is TRBV7-2, the J call TRBJ2-1; 8 nucleotides line up with TRBD2. The sequence derives from an adult who was a healthcare worker with PCR-confirmed SARS-CoV-2 infection or an uninfected control (not recorded which). The sample consisted of whole blood. CDR3 loop: CASSLQAGAISYNEQFF. As DNA, the CDR3 is TGTGCCAGCAGCTTACAAGCGGGGGCGATATCCTACAATGAGCAGTTCTTC.